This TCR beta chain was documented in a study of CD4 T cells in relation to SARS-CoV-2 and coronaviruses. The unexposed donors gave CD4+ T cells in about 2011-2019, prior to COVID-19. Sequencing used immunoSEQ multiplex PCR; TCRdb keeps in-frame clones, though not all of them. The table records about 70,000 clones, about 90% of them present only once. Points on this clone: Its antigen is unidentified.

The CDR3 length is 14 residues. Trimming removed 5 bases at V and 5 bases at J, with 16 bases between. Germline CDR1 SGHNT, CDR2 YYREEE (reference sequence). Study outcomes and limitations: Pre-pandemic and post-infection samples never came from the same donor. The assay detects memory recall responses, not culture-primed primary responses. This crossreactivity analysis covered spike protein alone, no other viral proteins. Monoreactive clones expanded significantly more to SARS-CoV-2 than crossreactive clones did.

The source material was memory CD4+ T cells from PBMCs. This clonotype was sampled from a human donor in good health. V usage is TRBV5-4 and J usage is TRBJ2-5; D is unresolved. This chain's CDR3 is CASRKGTAWETQYF. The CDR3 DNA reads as TGTGCCAGCAGGAAGGGCACTGCGTGGGAGACCCAGTACTTC.